This T cell receptor (beta chain) was profiled in a study of cytomegalovirus exposure and HLA in healthy donors. General study findings and limits: Reportedly, fewer N-insertions than the approximately 680-donor mean appeared in an Asian-associated ancestry cluster in a later analysis. Per a later analysis, HLA-associated TCR beta chains showed more clonal expansion than other, equally common TCR beta chains. Previous analysis showed most TCR beta V segments were productive about 87% or about 30% of the time.

Healthy bone marrow donors made up the donor group. A note on this clone: Antigen unknown.

Germline loops: CDR1 SGHRS, CDR2 YFSETQ. Trimming removed 3 bases from V and 0 bases from J; junction bases left unmatched: 5. This CDR3 is built from 16 residues. Primers included in the PCR were 60 Vbeta and 13 Jbeta primers. Profiling relied on immunoSEQ multiplex PCR, and the TCRdb table lists in-frame clones only, not all of them. The sample has approximately 140,000 clones, over 60% seen once. The sample taken for sequencing was PBMCs. The rearrangement uses TRBV5-1 and TRBJ2-3; TRBD1 matches 9 bases. The sequence was obtained from a female donor in good health and CMV-seronegative. The CDR3 region is CASSSGQGMSTDTQYF. The CDR3 nucleotides read TGCGCCAGCAGCTCAGGACAGGGGATGAGCACAGATACGCAGTATTTT. The variable domain in full, completed from reference TRBV5-1 and TRBJ2-3, reads KAGVTQTPRYLIKTRGQQVTLSCSPISGHRSVSWYQQTPGQGLQFLFEYFSETQRNKGNFPGRFSGRQFSNSRSEMNVSTLELGDSALYLCASSSGQGMSTDTQYFGPGTRLTVL.